This T cell receptor beta chain was sequenced for a study of circulating tumor DNA in untreated peripheral T-cell lymphoma. Broader study findings: Tumor-specific clonotypes: identified in around 71% of patients, 85% to 90% of baseline tissues.

Tumor tissue was collected at baseline, before treatment began. The repertoire was sequenced with immunoSEQ multiplex PCR; TCRdb's copy has only in-frame clones and lacks some. This sample has some 7,000 clones, with approximately 72% found just once. Concerning this clone itself: Its antigen is not known.

Germline CDR1 reads MGHDK; CDR2 reads SYGVNS. The trim removed 4 bases at V and 5 bases at J, leaving 10 bases unmatched. The CDR3 has 16 residues. The receptor was derived from a human donor with peripheral T-cell lymphoma. V usage is TRBV25-1 and J usage is TRBJ1-4; 7 bases align to TRBD1. Sequencing was performed on tumor tissue. CDR3 nucleotides: TGTGCCAGCAGTGGCCCGTGGGACAGCTACAATGAAAAACTGTTTTTT. Encoded protein: CASSGPWDSYNEKLFF.